The 13 T cell receptor beta chains presented below share a single source sample, sequenced in a study of graft-versus-host responses after intestinal transplantation. No cognate antigen is known for these TCRs. The method was immunoSEQ multiplex PCR; TCRdb's version includes in-frame clones alone and lacks a portion of them. The sample lists 84,000 or so clones, roughly 84% seen once, with around 7.8% in the top ten. The sequenced sample was unstimulated CD8+ T cells sorted from spleen or lymph node cells, obtained before transplant. Receptors originate from a human donor who was the organ donor for an intestinal transplant.

The genes are TRBV5-1 and TRBJ1-2; no definite D call. Trimming cost V 8 bases and J 8 bases, with 28 bases left between them. The germline V gene has CDR1 SGHRS and CDR2 YFSETQ. The CDR3 extends over 16 amino acids. CDR3 bases: TGCGCCAGTAGCGATTGGCCTAACCATAACGTCCACGGCTACACCTTC. Translating gives CASSDWPNHNVHGYTF.

This sequence joins TRBV7-8 and TRBJ1-5, with D unclear. With 4 bases removed from V and 1 base from J, the gap between germline ends came to 11 bases. Germline CDR1 reads SGHVS; CDR2 reads FQNEAQ. The length of the CDR3 is 15 residues. The CDR3 reads CASSSDLVSNQPQHF. In nucleotides, the CDR3 is TGTGCCAGCAGCTCCGATCTCGTAAGCAATCAGCCCCAGCATTTT.

The rearrangement links TRBV19 to TRBJ2-1; a weak D match, TRBD1 (6 bases). CDR1 is LNHDA, CDR2 SQIVND, per germline (reference sequence). Trimming removed 5 bases from V and 3 bases from J, with 14 bases in between. The CDR3 runs to 15 residues. CDR3 DNA: TGTGCCAGTAGTCTAATGGGGGCAGACTACAATGAGCAGTTCTTC. Translated: CASSLMGADYNEQFF.

A note on this clone: One end of the junction does not line up with germline, which may come from a read error. This chain connects TRBV27 to TRBJ2-7, with D possibly being TRBD1 or TRBD2 (5 bases each). The length of the CDR3 is 13 residues. Germline V lookup: CDR1 MNHEY, CDR2 SMNVEV (reference sequence). The CDR3 coding sequence is TGTGCCAGCAGCTCGGGACCGGGGTACGGGCAGTACTTC. This translates into CASSSGPGYGQYF.

Turning to this clone: The junction shows a germline mismatch at one end, possibly a read error. The rearrangement uses TRBV11-2 and TRBJ2-7, with D perhaps matching TRBD1 or TRBD2 (5 bases each). CDR3 length: 12 residues. In germline, CDR1 is SGHAT, CDR2 FQNNGV. The CDR3 DNA sequence: TGTGCCAGCAGAACCCGGGGCTACGGGCAGTACTTC. Translating gives CASRTRGYGQYF.

The V call is TRBV11-1, the J call TRBJ2-7; D ambiguous. The CDR3 is 14 residues long. Germline values: CDR1 SGHAT, CDR2 FQDESV (reference sequence). V lost 3 bases, J lost 1 base, and 10 bases lay in between. CDR3 sequence reads: CASSFSLPSYEQYF. The CDR3 bases are TGTGCCAGCAGCTTTAGTCTTCCGTCCTACGAGCAGTACTTC.

V and J are TRBV6-6 and TRBJ1-5; 7 nucleotides align to TRBD1. Germline V CDR1 and CDR2: MNHNY, SVGAGI (reference sequence). This CDR3 has 15 amino acids. The V segment lost 6 bases and the J segment 5 bases; nucleotides outside the gene matches: 10. The CDR3 DNA follows: TGTGCCAGCAGGATCGACAGGGACAACGATCAGCCCCAGCATTTT. Translated: CASRIDRDNDQPQHF.

The chain carries TRBV4-1 and TRBJ2-5, with 7 bases lining up with TRBD2. Trimming removed 4 bases from V and 5 bases from J; junction bases left unmatched: 10. The CDR3 length is 15 residues. The germline CDR1 and CDR2 sequences are MGHRA and YSYEKL. The CDR3 nucleotides are TGCGCCAGCAGCCTCGCCGGGACTAACGTGGAGACCCAGTACTTC. This encodes CASSLAGTNVETQYF.

In DNA form, the CDR3 reads TGTGCCAGCAGCTCGCTCTCGGTGGTAGCTGGAAACACCATATATTTT. Translated: CASSSLSVVAGNTIYF. The chain joins TRBV7-9 to TRBJ1-3; D is unresolved. Germline V gives CDR1 SEHNR, CDR2 FQNEAQ (reference sequence). The CDR3 contains 16 residues. V lost 4 bases, J lost 2 bases, and 15 bases lay in between.

The rearrangement joins TRBV27 to TRBJ2-7; TRBD1 matches at 10 bases. CDR3 size: 15 residues. V lost 3 bases, J lost 2 bases, and 4 bases stayed unmatched. CDR1 and CDR2 from the germline V gene are MNHEY and SMNVEV (reference sequence). For the CDR3, the DNA is TGTGCCAGCAGTTTTACCGGGACAGGGGCCTACGAGCAGTACTTC. Its protein is CASSFTGTGAYEQYF.

This clone was recorded a few times. The chain has TRBV10-3 and TRBJ1-5; possibly TRBD1 for D (6 bases). This CDR3 is built from 17 residues. The germline V and J ends were trimmed by 7 bases and 4 bases, with 23 bases remaining between them. Germline V gene data show CDR1 as ENHRY and CDR2 as SYGVKD. CDR3 sequence reads: CAITLSNQGKENQPQHF. The CDR3 bases are TGTGCCATCACCCTATCAAACCAGGGGAAAGAGAATCAGCCCCAGCATTTT.

This sequence joins TRBV4-1 and TRBJ2-7, with D maybe TRBD1 (5 bases). The germline V gene encodes CDR1 MGHRA and CDR2 YSYEKL. This CDR3 has 15 residues. V was trimmed by 2 bases and J by 0 bases, leaving 11 bases between them. CDR3 bases: TGCGCCAGCAGCCAAAACACAGGTAGCTCCTACGAGCAGTACTTC. Amino acid sequence: CASSQNTGSSYEQYF.

The chain recombines TRBV4-1 with TRBJ1-4; D is unclear. Germline CDR1 and CDR2: MGHRA and YSYEKL. The CDR3 totals 14 residues. V shed 0 bases and J shed 12 bases, with 14 bases lying between them. CDR3 bases: TGCGCCAGCAGCCAAGAGGGCGGAAGGGAGGAACTGTTTTTT. It translates to CASSQEGGREELFF.